The 7 T cell receptor beta chains below were found in one sample sequenced in a study of T cell changes during pregnancy in multiple sclerosis. Using immunoSEQ multiplex PCR, the repertoire was profiled, and TCRdb retains in-frame clones only, with some absent. There are roughly 80,000 clones in the sample; 93% occur only once, and more than 2% lies in the top ten. The sequencing used peripheral blood, collected in the second trimester of pregnancy. Receptor source: a female donor with multiple sclerosis, enrolled in a pregnancy study.

The chain uses TRBV2 and TRBJ2-2; D uncertain. This CDR3 has 11 residues. Germline V gives CDR1 SNHLY, CDR2 FYNNEI. V was clipped by 6 bases and J by 7 bases, with 6 bases between them. The CDR3 loop reads CASRELGELFF. The CDR3 DNA sequence: TGTGCCAGCAGGGAACTCGGGGAGCTGTTTTTT.

This clone was counted only a few times. The chain is built from TRBV2 and TRBJ1-1; a weak D match, TRBD1 (5 bases). Looked up from germline, CDR1 is SNHLY and CDR2 is FYNNEI. V shed 1 base and J shed 4 bases, with 16 bases lying between them. This CDR3 contains 16 residues. CDR3 nucleotide sequence: TGTGCCAGCAGTGAAGTCGGGGGGACCTCTGTCACTGAAGCTTTCTTT. The encoded protein is CASSEVGGTSVTEAFF.

This clone showed up just once. The V gene is TRBV30, the J gene TRBJ1-2; TRBD1 might be the D (5 bases). Germline CDR1 is GTSNPN and CDR2 is SVGIG (reference sequence). Trimming shortened V by 0 bases and J by 4 bases, and 18 bases separated the two germline ends. The CDR3 covers 16 residues. The CDR3 loop reads CAWSVRSRAFGYGYTF. The CDR3 DNA sequence: TGTGCCTGGAGTGTAAGGTCCAGGGCGTTTGGCTATGGCTACACCTTC.

This rearrangement joins TRBV4-1 to TRBJ2-1; 9 bases fit TRBD2. V lost 1 base, J lost 6 bases, and 4 bases stayed unmatched. Germline CDR1 MGHRA, CDR2 YSYEKL. This CDR3 has 15 amino acids. CDR3 DNA sequence: TGCGCCAGCAGCCAAGTGGCGGGGGGGCCCAATGAGCAGTTCTTC. Protein sequence: CASSQVAGGPNEQFF.

The genes are TRBV5-6 and TRBJ2-5, with D hard to call. Trimming shortened V by 0 bases and J by 4 bases, and 7 bases separated the two germline ends. The CDR3 sequence is 13 residues long. Germline V gives CDR1 SGHDT, CDR2 YYEEEE. The DNA of the CDR3 is TGTGCCAGCAGCTTGGAGCCAATAGAGACCCAGTACTTC. This codes for CASSLEPIETQYF.

The J gene is TRBJ2-1, the V gene TRBV28; 8 bases are a match to TRBD1. Trimming cost V 4 bases and J 1 base; bases outside gene matches: 6. CDR1 is MDHEN, CDR2 SYDVKM, per germline. The CDR3 totals 16 residues. CDR3 sequence reads: CASSSLRGRSYNEQFF. The CDR3 DNA reads as TGTGCCAGCAGTTCACTCAGGGGGCGATCCTACAATGAGCAGTTCTTC.

The chain is built from TRBV27 and TRBJ2-6, with 7 bases fitting TRBD1. Losses at the gene ends were 5 bases for V and 4 bases for J; bases not matched to a gene: 2. The CDR3 runs to 14 residues. From germline, CDR1 is MNHEY and CDR2 SMNVEV (reference sequence). CDR3 nucleotides: TGTGCCAGCAGTGACAGGGTGGGGGCCAACGTCCTGACTTTC. Its translation is CASSDRVGANVLTF.